This section outlines one T cell receptor beta chain sequence together with its context. Per the original data handling: It was from reference gene primer amplification that nucleated cell counts were estimated. Some clones are missing from TCRdb's copy, which holds only in-frame ones; the method was immunoSEQ multiplex PCR. V and J calls and clone size are as listed in that table; D and trimming were resolved from the DNA. The data contain some 35,000 clones, around four fifths of them singletons. This entry is derived from a study of blood T cell repertoires in COVID-19. On the study more broadly: Specimens from acute and convalescent COVID-19 originated in the United States, Italy and Spain. PBMCs, B-cell-depleted T cells, or T cells provided the cDNA or gDNA that made up the material.

Deletions cut 5 bases from V and 0 bases from J, with 13 bases between. Germline V CDR1 and CDR2: SGHAT, FQNNGV. CDR3 length equals 15 residues. The sample taken for sequencing was peripheral blood. The source is a man aged 45-65 years with acute or convalescent COVID-19. The chain combines TRBV11-2 with TRBJ1-1, with D possibly TRBD1 on 6 matching bases. This CDR3 reads CASSTRTEMNTEAFF. The DNA for the CDR3 is TGTGCCAGCAGCACTCGGACAGAAATGAACACTGAAGCTTTCTTT. Filled out from reference TRBV11-2 and TRBJ1-1, the complete variable domain reads EAGVAQSPRYKIIEKRQSVAFWCNPISGHATLYWYQQILGQGPKLLIQFQNNGVVDDSQLPKDRFSAERLKGVDSTLKIQPAKLEDSAVYLCASSTRTEMNTEAFFGQGTRLTVV.